This entry lists 25 T cell receptor beta chains sequenced from one sample in a study of blood T cell repertoires in COVID-19. Sequencing was performed with immunoSEQ multiplex PCR; in TCRdb, only in-frame clones are kept and a portion is missing. The table has some 260,000 clones, around 84% seen once. The sample comprised PBMCs or T cells enriched from blood (not recorded which). All receptors derive from a man aged 25 to 40 with acute COVID-19.

This clone was seen a few times. The chain couples TRBV28 to TRBJ2-1; 9 bases fit TRBD2. Trimming cost V 4 bases and J 2 bases; bases outside gene matches: 9. The germline CDR1 and CDR2 sequences are MDHEN and SYDVKM. This CDR3 has 17 residues. The CDR3 sequence is CASSYHGIAGAYNEQFF. DNA of the CDR3: TGTGCCAGCAGTTACCATGGGATAGCGGGAGCCTACAATGAGCAGTTCTTC.

V usage is TRBV28 and J usage is TRBJ1-1; no reliable D call. The CDR3 is 11 residues long. The germline V gene has CDR1 MDHEN and CDR2 SYDVKM. V lost 1 base and J 5 bases, leaving 2 bases between the germline ends. CDR3 sequence reads: CASSLSTEAFF. The DNA of the CDR3 is TGTGCCAGCAGTTTATCTACTGAAGCTTTCTTT.

This sequence joins TRBV18 and TRBJ1-1; maybe TRBD1 (6 bases). CDR3 size: 13 residues. V lost 5 bases to trimming and J lost 1 base, with 8 bases between them. Germline CDR1 is KGHSH and CDR2 is LQKENI. The chain's CDR3 is CASSSGQNTEAFF. The CDR3 DNA reads as TGTGCCAGCTCATCGGGACAGAACACTGAAGCTTTCTTT.

The V gene is TRBV11-3, the J gene TRBJ2-1; 7 bases agree with TRBD2. Germline-derived CDR1 and CDR2 are SGHNT and YENEEA. The junction had 13 bases not matched to a gene; V was cut back by 8 bases and J by 3 bases. This CDR3 contains 16 residues. In DNA, the CDR3 is TGTGCCAGCGGGGCGGGAGACCTAGGTGGCTACAATGAGCAGTTCTTC. Residues: CASGAGDLGGYNEQFF.

The J gene is TRBJ1-2, the V gene TRBV30; D ambiguous. Looked up from germline, CDR1 is GTSNPN and CDR2 is SVGIG (reference sequence). The CDR3 consists of 11 residues. The ends were cut back, 5 bases at V and 4 bases at J, with 8 bases in the middle. CDR3 sequence reads: CAWDGGYGYTF. The CDR3 DNA follows: TGTGCCTGGGACGGCGGCTATGGCTACACCTTC.

The CDR3 DNA reads as TGTGCCAGCAGCTTAGACGGGGCTGGGGCCAACGTCCTGACTTTC. This gives the protein CASSLDGAGANVLTF. The V gene is TRBV7-2, the J gene TRBJ2-6; the D gene is possibly TRBD2 (5 bases). The CDR3 totals 15 residues. The V and J ends lost 1 base and 2 bases respectively, with 6 bases between them. Germline V gene sequence: CDR1 SGHTA, CDR2 FQGNSA. The full variable domain, completed using reference TRBV7-2 and TRBJ2-6, is GAGVSQSPSNKVTEKGKDVELRCDPISGHTALYWYRQSLGQGLEFLIYFQGNSAPDKSGLPSDRFSAERTGGSVSTLTIQRTQQEDSAVYLCASSLDGAGANVLTFGAGSRLTVL.

V is TRBV3-1 (or the pseudogene TRBV3-2) and J is TRBJ1-4; 10 bases are shared with TRBD1. Trimming took 6 bases from V and 1 from J; bases not matched to a gene: 8. The CDR3 is 17 residues long. The germline V gene has CDR1 LGHDT and CDR2 YNNKEL (reference sequence). CDR3 loop: CASRPGQGLRTNEKLFF. Here the CDR3 DNA reads TGTGCCAGCAGACCGGGACAGGGGCTTAGAACTAATGAAAAACTGTTTTTT.

A note on this clone: The junction shows a germline mismatch at one end, possibly a read error. The rearrangement joins TRBV5-1 to TRBJ2-3, with D perhaps TRBD1 (6 bases). CDR1 is SGHRS, CDR2 YFSETQ, per germline. The CDR3 runs 12 residues. The CDR3 region has the DNA TGTGCCAGCAGAGAGCAGGGGGATACGCAGTATTTT. It codes for CASREQGDTQYF.

The genes are TRBV18 and TRBJ2-7, with 10 bases identical to TRBD2. Germline V CDR1 and CDR2: KGHSH, LQKENI. Losses at the gene ends were 4 bases for V and 4 bases for J; bases not matched to a gene: 4. This CDR3 region has 14 residues. CDR3: CASSLLAGDYEQYV. CDR3 coding DNA: TGTGCCAGCTCACTCCTAGCGGGGGATTACGAGCAGTACGTC.

The CDR3 DNA reads TGTGCCAGCAGCTTAGCGGGGGGTAACAATGAGCAGTTCTTC. Translated: CASSLAGGNNEQFF. The J gene is TRBJ2-1, the V gene TRBV7-9; D is perhaps TRBD2 (6 bases). The germline gives CDR1 SEHNR, CDR2 FQNEAQ (reference sequence). Trimming stripped 0 bases from V and 5 bases from J, with 8 bases between. The CDR3 totals 14 residues.

The CDR3 DNA follows: TGTGCCACCAGCGGACAGGGATGGGGCTCCTACAATGAGCAGTTCTTC. Translation: CATSGQGWGSYNEQFF. V usage is TRBV15 and J usage is TRBJ2-1, with 8 bases that match TRBD1. The CDR3 extends over 16 amino acids. CDR1 is LNHNV, CDR2 YYDKDF, per germline (reference sequence). Germline trimming cut 5 bases from V and 0 bases from J; bases unmatched to any gene: 6.

The chain uses TRBV2 and TRBJ2-1; a weak D match, TRBD2 (6 bases). Trimming removed 10 bases at V and 6 bases at J, with 25 bases between. Germline CDR1 SNHLY, CDR2 FYNNEI. The CDR3 is 16 amino acids. CDR3 amino acids: CAIKTARDLGVNEQFF. In nucleotides, the CDR3 is TGTGCCATCAAAACCGCGCGGGACCTTGGGGTCAATGAGCAGTTCTTC.

This clone was seen a few times. The J gene is TRBJ1-1, the V gene TRBV11-2, with no clear D. Germline V gene data show CDR1 as SGHAT and CDR2 as FQNNGV. This CDR3 region has 15 residues. Trimming stripped 1 base from V and 4 bases from J, with 13 bases between. The CDR3: CASSLVIGAGTEAFF. CDR3 sequence (DNA): TGTGCCAGCAGCTTAGTTATTGGAGCGGGCACTGAAGCTTTCTTT.

J is TRBJ2-3 and V is TRBV5-6, with TRBD2 identical over 12 bases. The CDR3 is made up of 15 amino acids. Germline assignment: CDR1 SGHDT and CDR2 YYEEEE. With V trimmed by 4 bases and J by 3 bases, 3 bases remained unmatched. CDR3: CASSGGLAGTDTQYF. CDR3 sequence (DNA): TGTGCCAGCAGCGGCGGACTAGCGGGGACAGATACGCAGTATTTT.

The chain combines TRBV19 with TRBJ2-2; TRBD1 is a possible D gene (6 bases). This CDR3 contains 15 residues. CDR1 and CDR2 from the germline V gene are LNHDA and SQIVND (reference sequence). The V end was cut by 4 bases, the J end by 5 bases, with 14 bases between. Here the CDR3 reads CASSKQDRGTGELFF. In DNA, the CDR3 is TGTGCCAGTAGTAAACAGGACAGAGGAACCGGGGAGCTGTTTTTT.

The rearrangement links TRBV6-4 to TRBJ2-3; 9 bases match TRBD1. Losses at the gene ends were 5 bases for V and 6 bases for J; bases not matched to a gene: 6. CDR1 MRHNA and CDR2 SNTAGT come from the germline V gene. The CDR3 is made up of 14 amino acids. The CDR3 loop is CASSSGQGVDTQYF. In DNA form, the CDR3 reads TGTGCCAGCAGTTCGGGACAGGGTGTGGATACGCAGTATTTT.

This chain links TRBV5-4 with TRBJ2-2; TRBD2 aligns across 10 bases. The V and J ends lost 4 bases and 8 bases, in that order; junction bases with no gene match: 8. This CDR3 comprises 15 residues. In germline, CDR1 is SGHNT, CDR2 YYREEE (reference sequence). CDR3: CASSRTSGYGGELFF. DNA for the CDR3: TGTGCCAGCAGCCGGACTAGCGGATACGGGGGGGAGCTGTTTTTT. Combining the CDR3 with reference TRBV5-4 and TRBJ2-2 gives the whole variable domain ETGVTQSPTHLIKTRGQQVTLRCSSQSGHNTVSWYQQALGQGPQFIFQYYREEENGRGNFPPRFSGLQFPNYSSELNVNALELDDSALYLCASSRTSGYGGELFFGEGSRLTVL.

This clone came up a few times. The chain is built from TRBV21-1 and TRBJ1-1; the table names TRBD1, a call not compared with the DNA. TRBV21-1 represents a pseudogene. CDR3 size: 15 residues. DNA for the CDR3: TGTGCCAGCAGCGCCGACAGGCGCAGGAACACTGAAGCTTTCTTT. Translated, it gives CASSADRRRNTEAFF.

The rearrangement uses TRBV15 and TRBJ2-1; 8 nucleotides agree with TRBD2. Germline V gene sequence: CDR1 LNHNV, CDR2 YYDKDF (reference sequence). The CDR3 extends over 17 amino acids. V was pared by 3 bases and J by 8 bases, with 15 bases of the junction left unmatched. The CDR3 coding sequence is TGTGCCACCAGCAGGGGAAGGGGGAGCGGGAGACACCATGAGCAGTTCTTC. Its protein is CATSRGRGSGRHHEQFF.

This chain connects TRBV20-1 to TRBJ1-4; unclear D gene. This CDR3 has 11 amino acids. The germline V gene encodes CDR1 DFQATT and CDR2 SNEGSKA (reference sequence). V dropped 6 bases and J dropped 5 bases, with 7 bases sitting between them. Here the CDR3 DNA reads TGCAGTGCAAGACTCAATGAAAAACTGTTTTTT. Amino acid sequence: CSARLNEKLFF.

This sequence joins TRBV14 and TRBJ1-2, with TRBD1 identical over 9 bases. V shed 3 bases, J shed 8 bases, and the junction held 10 bases outside the gene matches. The CDR3 is made up of 15 amino acids. Germline lookup yields CDR1 SGHDN and CDR2 FVKESK. This chain's CDR3 is CASSQTSGQGTGYTF. As DNA, the CDR3 is TGTGCCAGCAGCCAGACTTCTGGACAGGGGACCGGCTACACCTTC.

V and J are TRBV6-5 and TRBJ1-3, with 9 bases lining up with TRBD1. The CDR3 totals 15 residues. Germline CDR1 reads MNHEY; CDR2 reads SVGAGI. V lost 8 bases and J lost 4; bases outside the gene matches: 9. The CDR3 DNA is TGTGCCAGCTTCCCGGGGACAGGGATAGGAAACACCATATATTTT. Translated, it gives CASFPGTGIGNTIYF.

The chain couples TRBV6-5 to TRBJ2-2, with a weak D call TRBD1 (6 bases). V was pared by 6 bases and J by 4 bases, with 12 bases between. CDR3 length equals 14 residues. Germline values: CDR1 MNHEY, CDR2 SVGAGI. The CDR3 DNA reads TGTGCCAGCAGGTCAACAGGGAGCACCGGGGAGCTGTTTTTT. Translating it yields CASRSTGSTGELFF.

The chain recombines TRBV28 with TRBJ1-2, with TRBD1 as a possible D gene (5 bases). Trimming removed 5 bases from V and 8 bases from J, with 15 bases in between. Looked up from germline, CDR1 is MDHEN and CDR2 is SYDVKM. The CDR3 is 13 amino acids. CDR3 amino acids: CASSLGRGRGYTF. The CDR3 nucleotides read TGTGCCAGCAGTCTGGGGAGGGGCAGGGGCTACACCTTC.

The chain joins TRBV28 to TRBJ1-3, with D tentatively TRBD1 (6 bases). CDR3 length: 15 residues. V lost 5 bases and J 4 bases, leaving 15 bases between the germline ends. CDR1 is MDHEN and CDR2 is SYDVKM in the germline V gene. The CDR3 DNA reads TGTGCCAGCAGTACTACAGGGTTCAGGGGAAACACCATATATTTT. It specifies CASSTTGFRGNTIYF.